The source of this T cell receptor beta chain is a study of STAT3 mutations in large granular lymphocyte leukemia. The overall study: Among longitudinally sequenced T-LGLL patients, roughly half had canonical activating STAT3 mutations detected.

There are 14 residues in the CDR3. Germline loops: CDR1 MNHNS, CDR2 SASEGT. The V gene end was trimmed by 6 bases and the J gene end by 3 bases; junction bases not matched to a gene: 7. Study results and limitations: In some patients, a small highly pathogenic clone possibly went undetected. Every T-LGLL patient had at least one immunodominant TCRbeta clonotype.

Measured with immunoSEQ multiplex PCR; TCRdb has only the in-frame clones, and not every one. The table includes 17,000 or so clones, around four fifths detected once. Worth noting for this clone: Antigen specificity is unknown.

The sample comprised peripheral blood mononuclear cells. The chain is built from TRBV6-1 and TRBJ2-7; 8 bases match TRBD1. This clonotype originated in a man aged 45-65 years with T-cell large granular lymphocyte leukemia. Some clones in this sample may be carry-over from other donors' samples. This CDR3 is CASRDRVGFYEQYF. CDR3 nucleotides: TGTGCCAGCAGGGACAGGGTAGGGTTCTACGAGCAGTACTTC.